Described below is a single TCR beta chain sequence and its context. Its binding antigen is unknown. No clone much larger than this one lies a single base away; base qualities are absent. The sample originates from a study of shared clonotypes between healthy human individuals (TCRdb year 2020). With respect to the entire study: A few men and a couple of women, aged 18 to 49 years, made up the cohort. Per donor, three plates each were used for CD4 naive and CD4 memory, two for CD8 naive, and one for CD8 memory. To estimate repertoire size and how much clonotypes are shared between individuals, the study performed deep sequencing of blood TCR repertoires from 4 to 6 healthy adults. To increase sequencing depth and limit assay-specific biases, different laboratories used diverse techniques to prepare libraries and sequence TCR repertoires. Leukapheresis yielded between about 0.85 and 10 billion PBMCs per donor. General conclusions and limits of the study: Even with the large sequencing depth, rarefaction of the sorted-subset datasets indicated that sequencing was incomplete. Naive subsets generally had larger estimated clonotype richness than memory subsets. Across four donors, approximately 5% of naive CD4, approximately 3.6% of naive CD8, under 2.5% of memory CD4, and around 0.4% of memory CD8 clonotypes were shared. Only blood was sampled, and tissue TCR repertoires likely differ from those in blood. Higher generation probabilities were observed for clonotypes shared by all four sorted-subset donors than for non-shared clonotypes. Because the study included only a small number of donors, the genetic and exposure-history diversity represented was limited. Pairwise subsampling indicated that sequencing depth was expected to affect the degree of clonotype sharing among donors.

The donors were healthy, HIV-negative adults with no recently reported acute infections or vaccinations. Every donor was a Caucasian adult living in Nashville, Tennessee, USA. CD4+ T cells were enriched by magnetic negative selection; naive cells were then positively selected on CD45RA, and the negative fraction formed the memory subset. Blood was collected by leukapheresis, and PBMCs were isolated by Ficoll-Histopaque density gradient centrifugation and then cryopreserved in liquid nitrogen vapor phase. Purity and quantity of every magnetically sorted T cell population were checked by analytical flow cytometry. Each sorted fraction had its genomic DNA isolated and then quantified by UV absorbance on a Nanodrop 2000c. Using the deep immunoSEQ assay, TCR CDR3 regions were amplified from genomic DNA by multiplex PCR. Extracted genomic DNA from each cell subset was distributed evenly across all wells of several immunoSEQ 96-well plates, and each plate was treated as a replicate. For sorted subsets, roughly 200 ng of genomic DNA, equivalent to some 30,000 T cell genomes, went into each replicate PCR. Purified libraries were quantified with a Qubit 3.0 fluorometer, sized on a Bioanalyzer 2100, and re-quantified with the KAPA Library Quantification kit. A separate single-read 150-cycle Illumina NextSeq 550 flow cell was used to sequence each immunoSEQ 96-well plate. Turning to the authors' computational methods: Because the immunoSEQ output included only junctional sequences and no quality scores, the filtering could not be the same as the filtering used for full-length reads. Sequences were annotated with PyIR, a Python wrapper for IgBLAST v1.9, and V/J genes and CDR3 were assigned using IMGT germline references. Reads were filtered out if the reads had weak V/J assignments (E-value above 1e-6), no CDR3, stop codons, out-of-frame junctions, or ambiguous translated residues. V3J clonotypes were defined by identical inferred V gene, J gene, and CDR3 amino acid sequence. The percentage overlap between two repertoires was calculated by dividing the number of shared unique clonotypes by the size of the smaller repertoire. Three approaches were used to assess repertoire richness: RTK rarefaction, the Chao1 estimator, and Recon v2.1 estimates of unobserved clonotypes. Generation probabilities for all TCRbeta clonotypes obtained by the gDNA method from a few donors were computed using OLGA. TCRdb holds this immuneACCESS table with in-frame rearrangements only. Some clones are missing; in checked studies, unresolved V genes explain under half, and the rest has no known cause. Clone size and the V and J calls come from that table; the DNA yielded D and trimming. This sample comprises around 1.4 million clones, approximately 98.5% of them detected only once. The ten most abundant clones make up over 0.3% of the sample.

V loses 7 bases of germline sequence and J loses 5 bases, and the interval between the two ends is 17 bases. The CDR3 measures 13 amino acids from cysteine to phenylalanine. Of the read, only the CDR3 DNA is kept; its 39 bases are in frame from base 1. The CDR1 and CDR2 encoded by the germline V gene are SQVTM and ANQGSEA. The specimen sequenced was naive CD4+ T cells sorted from blood. This sample's cell subset or site label indicates: CD45RA+ positively selected. The TCR comes from a man aged 30-40 years in good health. The rearrangement joined TRBV29-1 to TRBJ1-2, with TRBD1 tentatively as D gene (6 bases match). The CDR3 region reads CSGEGEGVYGYTF. The sequenced DNA is TGCAGCGGGGAAGGAGAGGGGGTTTATGGCTACACCTTC. Outside the CDR3, residues come from the reference TRBV29-1 and TRBJ1-2 proteins, so the full variable domain is: SAVISQKPSRDICQRGTSLTIQCQVDSQVTMMFWYRQQPGQSLTLIATANQGSEATYESGFVIDKFPISRPNLTFSTLTVSNMSPEDSSIYLCSGEGEGVYGYTFGSGTRLTVV.